The clone carrying this TCR beta chain was seen a handful of times. Its matching antigen is unknown. This sample was included in a study of cytomegalovirus exposure and HLA in healthy donors. Study outcomes and limitations: A cluster of highly shared sequence variants was likely a sequencing artifact. The investigators catalogued 164 TCR beta chains as cytomegalovirus-associated. In vitro work confirmed that a few CMV-associated chains recognize CMV antigens.

Researchers ran the PCR with 60 Vbeta and 13 Jbeta primers. The protocol was immunoSEQ multiplex PCR, while the TCRdb copy is restricted to in-frame clones and leaves out a portion. The sample holds 100,000 to 150,000 clones, more than 60% seen once. Per germline, CDR1 SGHRS and CDR2 YFSETQ. This CDR3 comprises 14 residues. V is TRBV5-1 and J is TRBJ2-5, with D perhaps TRBD2 (6 bases). The J call may be in error: the DNA end matches TRBJ2-7 better. Sequencing was carried out using PBMCs. This receptor was identified in a middle-aged woman in good health and CMV-seropositive. CDR3 DNA sequence: TGCGCCAGCAGCGTTGGAGGGGTTAACTACGAGCAGTACTTC. Encoded protein: CASSVGGVNYEQYF.